Listed below are T cell receptor beta chains from one sample, sequenced in a study of cytomegalovirus exposure and HLA in healthy donors. Method: immunoSEQ multiplex PCR; TCRdb's copy keeps in-frame clones and lacks some. The data contain about 160,000 clones, 65% to 85% of them singletons. The sample consisted of PBMCs. The receptors shown here come from a male donor in good health and CMV-seropositive. Both conserved end residues are part of each CDR3. The order of the fields is CDR3 DNA, CDR3 protein, D gene, V gene, J gene, clone size. The D gene is left open where the match is weak. Clone sizes are given selectively: once, few, many, or a class where the clone is expanded.

CDR3 DNA: TGTGCCAGTGGACGGGAGGCGGGAGGAGAGACCCAGTACTTC; CDR3 protein: CASGREAGGETQYF; D gene: TRBD2; V gene: TRBV19; J gene: TRBJ2-5; clone size: -
CDR3 DNA: TGTGCCAGTAGTGTGCGGGGGCAGGTCGGGAGTATCACCGGGGAGCTGTTTTTT; CDR3 protein: CASSVRGQVGSITGELFF; D gene: -; V gene: TRBV19; J gene: TRBJ2-2; clone size: -
CDR3 DNA: TGTGCCAGCACCATGACTAGCGGGACCTACGAGCAGTACTTC; CDR3 protein: CASTMTSGTYEQYF; D gene: TRBD2; V gene: TRBV28; J gene: TRBJ2-7; clone size: -
CDR3 DNA: TGTGCCAGCAGTTACTCGCTCCGGGACACTAATCAGCCCCAGCATTTT; CDR3 protein: CASSYSLRDTNQPQHF; D gene: -; V gene: TRBV6-6; J gene: TRBJ1-5; clone size: -
CDR3 DNA: TGTGCCACCCAGCGGGGGACCACCGGGGAGCTGTTTTTT; CDR3 protein: CATQRGTTGELFF; D gene: TRBD2; V gene: TRBV19; J gene: TRBJ2-2; clone size: -
CDR3 DNA: TGTGCCATCAGTGATGGCCAAGTCTATGGCTACACCTTC; CDR3 protein: CAISDGQVYGYTF; D gene: -; V gene: TRBV10-3; J gene: TRBJ1-2; clone size: -
CDR3 DNA: TGCAGCGTTGGCGGAGTCTTGAACACTGAAGCTTTCTTT; CDR3 protein: CSVGGVLNTEAFF; D gene: -; V gene: TRBV29-1; J gene: TRBJ1-1; clone size: -
CDR3 DNA: TGTGCCAGCAGCCTCGGTCTCGAGCAGTACTTC; CDR3 protein: CASSLGLEQYF; D gene: -; V gene: TRBV5-4; J gene: TRBJ2-7; clone size: -
CDR3 DNA: TGTGCCAGCAGTTACCAGTCGCCTAGCGCGTCCTACGAGCAGTACTTC; CDR3 protein: CASSYQSPSASYEQYF; D gene: -; V gene: TRBV6-6; J gene: TRBJ2-7; clone size: -
CDR3 DNA: TGCGCCAGCAGCGGCGGCACTGAAGCTTTCTTT; CDR3 protein: CASSGGTEAFF; D gene: -; V gene: TRBV5-1; J gene: TRBJ1-1; clone size: -
CDR3 DNA: TGTGCCAGCAGCCCCAGGCGCCTAGCGGGAACCAATGAGCAGTTCTTC; CDR3 protein: CASSPRRLAGTNEQFF; D gene: TRBD2; V gene: TRBV7-2; J gene: TRBJ2-1; clone size: -
CDR3 DNA: TGTGCCAGCAGTGAATGGCGGGAGGGCCTCTACGAGCAGTACTTC; CDR3 protein: CASSEWREGLYEQYF; D gene: TRBD2; V gene: TRBV6-1; J gene: TRBJ2-7; clone size: few
CDR3 DNA: TGTGCCAGTAGTACGGGATTAGGACGTGGGTCTTCCTACGAGCAGTACTTC; CDR3 protein: CASSTGLGRGSSYEQYF; D gene: -; V gene: TRBV19; J gene: TRBJ2-7; clone size: once
CDR3 DNA: TGTGCCAGCAGCTTAGAGGGACAGGGTATAGAGACCCAGTACTTC; CDR3 protein: CASSLEGQGIETQYF; D gene: TRBD1; V gene: TRBV7-9; J gene: TRBJ2-5; clone size: -
CDR3 DNA: TGTGCCAGTAGTTCGGACAGGAAGAACACTGAAGCTTTCTTT; CDR3 protein: CASSSDRKNTEAFF; D gene: TRBD1; V gene: TRBV19; J gene: TRBJ1-1; clone size: -
CDR3 DNA: TGCGCCAGCAGTGAACTAGCGGAGGAGGAATACAAAAACATTCAGTACTTC; CDR3 protein: CASSELAEEEYKNIQYF; D gene: TRBD2; V gene: TRBV10-1; J gene: TRBJ2-4; clone size: -
CDR3 DNA: TGCAGCGTTGGATACAAGAACACCGGGGAGCTGTTTTTT; CDR3 protein: CSVGYKNTGELFF; D gene: -; V gene: TRBV29-1; J gene: TRBJ2-2; clone size: -
CDR3 DNA: TGTGCCAGCAGTTTATCCCTGACCCAGTACTTC; CDR3 protein: CASSLSLTQYF; D gene: -; V gene: TRBV28; J gene: TRBJ2-5; clone size: -
CDR3 DNA: TGTGCCAGCAGCCTCCTCGAGGGCTCCTCCTACGAGCAGTACTTC; CDR3 protein: CASSLLEGSSYEQYF; D gene: -; V gene: TRBV7-2; J gene: TRBJ2-7; clone size: -
CDR3 DNA: TGTGCCAGTAGTATTCGGACAGAAATTAACTATGGCTACACCTTC; CDR3 protein: CASSIRTEINYGYTF; D gene: -; V gene: TRBV19; J gene: TRBJ1-2; clone size: once
CDR3 DNA: TGTGCCAGCAGCTCCAAATCCGGGACTTCCTCCTACGAGCAGTACTTC; CDR3 protein: CASSSKSGTSSYEQYF; D gene: -; V gene: TRBV7-9; J gene: TRBJ2-7; clone size: once
CDR3 DNA: TGTGCCACCAGCGGAGAGTTGACTATAAATGAGCAGTTCTTC; CDR3 protein: CATSGELTINEQFF; D gene: -; V gene: TRBV15; J gene: TRBJ2-1; clone size: -
CDR3 DNA: TGTGCCAGCAGCGTAGGGGGGGAAGTTACTTATGGCTACACCTTC; CDR3 protein: CASSVGGEVTYGYTF; D gene: -; V gene: TRBV9; J gene: TRBJ1-2; clone size: -
CDR3 DNA: TGTGCCAGCAGCTTGGCCGGGAGGAACTCCTACGAGCAGTACTTC; CDR3 protein: CASSLAGRNSYEQYF; D gene: TRBD2; V gene: TRBV5-6; J gene: TRBJ2-7; clone size: once
CDR3 DNA: TGTGCCAGCAGCTTTGACAGGAACTATGGCTACACCTTC; CDR3 protein: CASSFDRNYGYTF; D gene: -; V gene: TRBV6-6; J gene: TRBJ1-2; clone size: -
CDR3 DNA: TGTGCCAGCAGCAAACACAGGGCCTCCTACAATGAGCAGTTCTTC; CDR3 protein: CASSKHRASYNEQFF; D gene: -; V gene: TRBV5-8; J gene: TRBJ2-1; clone size: -
CDR3 DNA: TGTGCCAGCAGCGTAGTGGGGGAGGGCCAGGAGACCCAGTACTTC; CDR3 protein: CASSVVGEGQETQYF; D gene: TRBD2; V gene: TRBV9; J gene: TRBJ2-5; clone size: few
CDR3 DNA: TGTGCCAGCAGCTTAAGACAGGGGAATTCACCCCTCCACTTT; CDR3 protein: CASSLRQGNSPLHF; D gene: TRBD1; V gene: TRBV7-8; J gene: TRBJ1-6; clone size: -
CDR3 DNA: TGTGCCATCAGGGATACCGGGACAGGGGGTACTGGCTACACCTTC; CDR3 protein: CAIRDTGTGGTGYTF; D gene: TRBD1; V gene: TRBV10-3; J gene: TRBJ1-2; clone size: -
CDR3 DNA: TGCAGCGTCGATGAGGGGGCCCACAATGAGCAGTTCTTC; CDR3 protein: CSVDEGAHNEQFF; D gene: TRBD1; V gene: TRBV29-1; J gene: TRBJ2-1; clone size: once
CDR3 DNA: TGTGCCAGCAGCGCCGGACTAGGCTCCTACGAGCAGTACTTC; CDR3 protein: CASSAGLGSYEQYF; D gene: TRBD2; V gene: TRBV5-4; J gene: TRBJ2-7; clone size: -
CDR3 DNA: TGTGCCAGCAGCTTGTTGGGCAGCTACAATGAGCAGTTCTTC; CDR3 protein: CASSLLGSYNEQFF; D gene: -; V gene: TRBV5-4; J gene: TRBJ2-1; clone size: -
CDR3 DNA: TGTGCCAGCAGCTTGGGGGGAGGGAGCACAGATACGCAGTATTTT; CDR3 protein: CASSLGGGSTDTQYF; D gene: TRBD2; V gene: TRBV5-4; J gene: TRBJ2-3; clone size: -
CDR3 DNA: TGTGCCAGCACGGGACTGACACGGCCTAGATTGAGAAGCACCGGGGAGCTGTTTTTT; CDR3 protein: CASTGLTRPRLRSTGELFF; D gene: -; V gene: TRBV28; J gene: TRBJ2-2; clone size: -
CDR3 DNA: TGTGCCAGCAGTTACGGCAGGGCCGACTACGAGCAGTACTTC; CDR3 protein: CASSYGRADYEQYF; D gene: -; V gene: TRBV6-5; J gene: TRBJ2-7; clone size: -
CDR3 DNA: TGTGCCAGCAGTCTCAGCGGCCTTGGGCAGTACTTC; CDR3 protein: CASSLSGLGQYF; D gene: -; V gene: TRBV2; J gene: TRBJ2-5; clone size: -
CDR3 DNA: TGTGCTAGCAGCTTAACGACTAGCGGGAGCGGTGAGCAGTTCTTC; CDR3 protein: CASSLTTSGSGEQFF; D gene: TRBD2; V gene: TRBV7-7; J gene: TRBJ2-1; clone size: few
CDR3 DNA: TGTTCCAGCAGCTCAACAGGGAGTGGGCACGAGCAGTACTTC; CDR3 protein: CSSSSTGSGHEQYF; D gene: -; V gene: TRBV7-9; J gene: TRBJ2-7; clone size: -
CDR3 DNA: TGCGCCAGCATGACTAGCGGGGACTCCTACAATGAGCAGTTCTTC; CDR3 protein: CASMTSGDSYNEQFF; D gene: TRBD2; V gene: TRBV5-1; J gene: TRBJ2-1; clone size: -
CDR3 DNA: TGTGCCAGCAGCCCTGGTAGCGGGAGAGGAATCACCGGGGAGCTGTTTTTT; CDR3 protein: CASSPGSGRGITGELFF; D gene: TRBD2; V gene: TRBV11-2; J gene: TRBJ2-2; clone size: -
CDR3 DNA: TGTGCCAGCAGACGTGGGACTAGCGGATACCAAGAGACCCAGTACTTC; CDR3 protein: CASRRGTSGYQETQYF; D gene: TRBD2; V gene: TRBV6-6; J gene: TRBJ2-5; clone size: few